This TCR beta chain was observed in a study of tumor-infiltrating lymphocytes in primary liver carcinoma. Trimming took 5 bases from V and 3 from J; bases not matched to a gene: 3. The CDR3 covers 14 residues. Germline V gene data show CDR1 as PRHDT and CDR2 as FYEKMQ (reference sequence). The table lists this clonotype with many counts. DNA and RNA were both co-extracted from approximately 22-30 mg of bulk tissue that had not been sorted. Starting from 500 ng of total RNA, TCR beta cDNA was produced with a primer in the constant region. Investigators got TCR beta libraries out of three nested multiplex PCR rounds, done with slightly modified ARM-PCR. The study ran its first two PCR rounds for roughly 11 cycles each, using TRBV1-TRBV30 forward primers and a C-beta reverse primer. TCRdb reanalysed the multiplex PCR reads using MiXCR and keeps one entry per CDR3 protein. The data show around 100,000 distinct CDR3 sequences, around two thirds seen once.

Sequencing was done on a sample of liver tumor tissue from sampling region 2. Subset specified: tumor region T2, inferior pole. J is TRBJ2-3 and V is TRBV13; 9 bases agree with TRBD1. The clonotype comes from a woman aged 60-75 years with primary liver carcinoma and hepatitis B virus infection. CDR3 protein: CASSPGQGTDTQYF. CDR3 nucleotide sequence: TGTGCCAGCAGCCCCGGACAGGGGACAGATACGCAGTATTTT.